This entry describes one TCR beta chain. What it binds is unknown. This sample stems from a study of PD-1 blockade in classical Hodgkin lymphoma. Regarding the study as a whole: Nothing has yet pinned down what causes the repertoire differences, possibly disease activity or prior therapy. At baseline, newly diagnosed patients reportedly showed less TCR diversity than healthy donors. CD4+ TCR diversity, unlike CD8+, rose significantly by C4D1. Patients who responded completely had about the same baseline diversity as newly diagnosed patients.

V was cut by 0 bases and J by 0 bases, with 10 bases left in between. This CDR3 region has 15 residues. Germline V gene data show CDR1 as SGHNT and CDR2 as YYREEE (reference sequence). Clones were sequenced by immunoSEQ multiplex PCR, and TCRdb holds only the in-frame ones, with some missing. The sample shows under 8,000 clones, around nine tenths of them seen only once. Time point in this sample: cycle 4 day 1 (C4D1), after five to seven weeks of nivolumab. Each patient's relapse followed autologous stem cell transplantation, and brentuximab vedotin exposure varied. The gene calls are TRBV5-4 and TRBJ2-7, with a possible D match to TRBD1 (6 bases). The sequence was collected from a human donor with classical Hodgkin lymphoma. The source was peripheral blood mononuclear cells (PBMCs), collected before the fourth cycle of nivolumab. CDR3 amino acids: CASSLGGTPSYEQYV. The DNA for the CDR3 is TGTGCCAGCAGCTTGGGTGGGACACCCTCCTACGAGCAGTACGTC.